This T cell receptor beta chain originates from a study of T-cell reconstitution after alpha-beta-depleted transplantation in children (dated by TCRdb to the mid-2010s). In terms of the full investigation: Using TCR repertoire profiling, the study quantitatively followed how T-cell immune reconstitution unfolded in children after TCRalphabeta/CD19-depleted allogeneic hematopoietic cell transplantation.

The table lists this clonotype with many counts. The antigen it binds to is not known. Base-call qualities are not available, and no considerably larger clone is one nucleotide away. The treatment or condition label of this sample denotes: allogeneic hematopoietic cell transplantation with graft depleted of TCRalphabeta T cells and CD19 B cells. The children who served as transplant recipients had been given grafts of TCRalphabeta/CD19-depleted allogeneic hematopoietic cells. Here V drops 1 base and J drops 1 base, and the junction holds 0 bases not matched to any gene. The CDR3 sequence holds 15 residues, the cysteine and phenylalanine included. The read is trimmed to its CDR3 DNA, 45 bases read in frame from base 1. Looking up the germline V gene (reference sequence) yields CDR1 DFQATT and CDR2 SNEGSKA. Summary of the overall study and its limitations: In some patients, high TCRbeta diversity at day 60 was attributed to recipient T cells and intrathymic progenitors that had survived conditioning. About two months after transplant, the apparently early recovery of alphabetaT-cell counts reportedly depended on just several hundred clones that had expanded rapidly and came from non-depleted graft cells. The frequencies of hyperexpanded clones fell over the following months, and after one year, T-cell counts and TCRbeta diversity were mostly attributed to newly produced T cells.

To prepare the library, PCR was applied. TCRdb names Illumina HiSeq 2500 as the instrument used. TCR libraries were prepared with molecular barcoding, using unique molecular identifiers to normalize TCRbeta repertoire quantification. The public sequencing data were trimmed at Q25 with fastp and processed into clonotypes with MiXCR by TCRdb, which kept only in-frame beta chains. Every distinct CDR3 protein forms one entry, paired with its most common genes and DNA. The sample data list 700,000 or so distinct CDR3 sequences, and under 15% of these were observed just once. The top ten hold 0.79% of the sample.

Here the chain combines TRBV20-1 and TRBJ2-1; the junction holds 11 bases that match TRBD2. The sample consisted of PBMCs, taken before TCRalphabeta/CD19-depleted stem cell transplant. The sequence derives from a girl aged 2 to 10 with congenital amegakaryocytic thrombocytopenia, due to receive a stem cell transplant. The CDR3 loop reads CSARGLAGSYNEQFF. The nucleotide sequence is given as TGCAGTGCTAGAGGACTAGCGGGATCCTACAATGAGCAGTTCTTC.